A selection of T cell receptor beta chains follows, all from one sample in a study of blood T cell repertoires in COVID-19. Here immunoSEQ multiplex PCR was the method, and the copy in TCRdb shows in-frame clones only, minus some. The sample holds around 700,000 clones, approximately 90% seen once. Material: peripheral blood. These receptors were taken from a young woman with acute or convalescent COVID-19. CDR3s include the opening cysteine and the closing phenylalanine or tryptophan. Each record gives: J gene, V gene, clone size, D gene, CDR3 protein, CDR3 DNA. D genes are given only for firm matches. Part of the rows lack a size; the others show once, few, many or a class for expanded clones.

TRBJ1-5 TRBV4-1 once TRBD1 CASSPRQGNNQPQHF TGCGCCAGCAGCCCGAGACAGGGAAACAATCAGCCCCAGCATTTT
TRBJ1-2 TRBV18 NA NA CASSPSWEGYTF TGTGCCAGCTCACCGAGCTGGGAGGGCTACACCTTC
TRBJ1-4 TRBV5-4 NA NA CASSLGRGNEKLFF TGTGCCAGCAGCTTGGGACGGGGTAATGAAAAACTGTTTTTT
TRBJ1-1 TRBV5-4 NA TRBD1 CASSLRTGEAFF TGTGCCAGCAGCTTACGGACAGGGGAAGCTTTCTTT
TRBJ1-2 TRBV9 NA NA CASSLTALEGVAGYGYTF TGTGCCAGCAGCCTGACAGCCTTGGAGGGCGTCGCGGGTTATGGCTACACCTTC
TRBJ1-2 TRBV29-1 once NA CSVVPGDYGYTF TGCAGCGTTGTTCCAGGGGACTATGGCTACACCTTC
TRBJ1-4 TRBV9 NA NA CASSAGGDSEKLFF TGTGCCAGCAGCGCCGGGGGTGACAGCGAAAAACTGTTTTTT
TRBJ1-6 TRBV9 NA TRBD1 CASSVAARLGQGEGLGSPLHF TGTGCCAGCAGCGTAGCCGCCCGCTTAGGACAGGGAGAGGGGTTAGGATCACCCCTCCACTTT
TRBJ1-1 TRBV10-2 NA TRBD1 CASSESRPGQGPNTEAFF TGCGCCAGCAGTGAGTCGAGACCGGGACAGGGTCCGAACACTGAAGCTTTCTTT
TRBJ2-3 TRBV19 NA NA CASTPGGTDTQYF TGTGCCAGTACCCCGGGGGGCACAGATACGCAGTATTTT
TRBJ1-1 TRBV2 NA TRBD1 CASSETDRGSTEAFF TGTGCCAGCAGTGAAACCGACAGGGGGTCAACTGAAGCTTTCTTT
TRBJ1-3 TRBV6-5 NA NA CASRREDTIYF TGTGCCAGCAGACGAGAAGACACCATATATTTT
TRBJ1-1 TRBV5-6 few TRBD1 CASSLLTGGGTEAFF TGTGCCAGCAGCTTATTGACAGGGGGCGGCACTGAAGCTTTCTTT
TRBJ1-6 TRBV6-5 NA NA CASSQNPPLHF TGTGCCAGCAGTCAAAATCCACCCCTCCACTTT
TRBJ2-3 TRBV5-1 NA TRBD1 CASSSDRGFLSSTDTQYF TGCGCCAGCAGCTCGGACAGGGGGTTCCTATCTAGCACAGATACGCAGTATTTT
TRBJ1-1 TRBV29-1 once TRBD1 CSVKEGARTEAFF TGCAGCGTTAAGGAGGGGGCTAGAACTGAAGCTTTCTTT
TRBJ2-4 TRBV6-5 NA TRBD1 CASYDRGSGKNIQYF TGTGCCAGCTACGACAGGGGGTCGGGCAAAAACATTCAGTACTTC
TRBJ1-6 TRBV5-4 NA NA CASSLDVGGHSPLHF TGTGCCAGCAGCTTGGATGTGGGGGGGCACTCACCCCTCCACTTT
TRBJ1-1 TRBV30 once TRBD1 CAWSIGGVNTEAFF TGTGCCTGGAGTATAGGGGGCGTAAACACTGAAGCTTTCTTT
TRBJ2-7 TRBV7-2 NA NA CASSLGRGVVSYEQYF TGTGCCAGCAGCTTAGGCAGGGGGGTAGTGTCCTACGAGCAGTACTTC
TRBJ2-7 TRBV5-1 NA NA CASSLSDDYEQYF TGCGCCAGCAGCTTGAGCGACGACTACGAGCAGTACTTC
TRBJ2-5 TRBV23-1 once NA CASSPGVGETQYF TGCGCCAGCAGTCCGGGGGTGGGAGAGACCCAGTACTTC
TRBJ1-2 TRBV7-9 NA NA CASSSRGHGTYGYTF TGTGCCAGCAGCTCCCGAGGGCATGGAACCTATGGCTACACCTTC
TRBJ1-2 TRBV7-8 NA TRBD1 CASSPWTGLMAYGYTF TGTGCCAGCAGCCCCTGGACAGGGCTGATGGCCTATGGCTACACCTTC
TRBJ2-2 TRBV5-1 NA NA CASGPGITGELFF TGCGCCAGCGGACCCGGGATAACCGGGGAGCTGTTTTTT
TRBJ2-7 TRBV7-2 NA NA CASSLRRSSYEQYF TGTGCCAGCAGCTTGAGAAGGAGCTCCTACGAGCAGTACTTC
TRBJ2-7 TRBV7-3 NA NA CASSLEPGSSYEQYF TGTGCCAGCAGCTTAGAGCCGGGGAGCTCCTACGAGCAGTACTTC
TRBJ1-5 TRBV28 NA NA CASSLGGWKPQHF TGTGCCAGCAGTTTAGGGGGGTGGAAGCCCCAGCATTTT
TRBJ2-3 TRBV3-1/TRBV3-2 NA TRBD2 CASSQGSGNSPANTQYF TGTGCCAGCAGCCAAGGAAGCGGGAACTCCCCGGCAAATACGCAGTATTTT
TRBJ1-6 TRBV7-2 NA NA CASRNRDGNSPLHF TGTGCCAGCAGGAACAGGGACGGTAATTCACCCCTCCACTTT
TRBJ2-1 TRBV5-6 NA TRBD2 CASSLLLAGNNEQFF TGTGCCAGCAGCTTGTTACTAGCGGGGAACAATGAGCAGTTCTTC
TRBJ1-1 TRBV18 few NA CASSPLRGMNTEAFF TGTGCCAGCTCACCACTGAGGGGGATGAACACTGAAGCTTTCTTT
TRBJ1-1 TRBV6-5 NA TRBD1 CASSYSRTGPREAFF TGTGCCAGCAGTTACTCTCGGACAGGGCCCCGCGAAGCTTTCTTT
TRBJ2-1 TRBV19 NA TRBD1 CASSIVAGQGAREQFF TGTGCCAGTAGTATAGTGGCGGGACAGGGGGCGCGGGAGCAGTTCTTC
TRBJ2-6 TRBV6-4 few NA CASSDPQNSGANVLTF TGTGCCAGCAGTGACCCCCAGAACTCTGGGGCCAACGTCCTGACTTTC
TRBJ1-2 TRBV4-2 NA NA CASSQDRRGEYGYTF TGTGCCAGCAGCCAAGATAGAAGGGGCGAATATGGCTACACCTTC
TRBJ1-4 TRBV27 NA TRBD1 CASSPLTGKLFF TGTGCCAGCAGTCCGCTGACAGGGAAACTGTTTTTT
TRBJ1-3 TRBV7-9 NA NA CASSLTGTSGNTIYF TGTGCCAGCAGCTTAACAGGGACCTCTGGAAACACCATATATTTT
TRBJ2-7 TRBV5-5 NA NA CASRREPSYEQYF TGTGCCAGCAGACGCGAGCCGTCCTACGAGCAGTACTTC
TRBJ1-5 TRBV7-2 NA NA CASSLTLGGNQPQHF TGTGCCAGCAGCCTCACGTTAGGGGGCAATCAGCCCCAGCATTTT
TRBJ2-1 TRBV19 NA TRBD2 CASRGLARNEQFF TGTGCCAGTAGGGGACTAGCGAGGAATGAGCAGTTCTTC
TRBJ1-2 TRBV2 NA TRBD1 CASRLGQTNYGYTF TGTGCCAGCAGACTGGGACAGACTAACTATGGCTACACCTTC
TRBJ2-1 TRBV9 NA TRBD2 CASSPLSGGNEQFF TGTGCCAGCAGCCCCCTGAGCGGGGGCAATGAGCAGTTCTTC
TRBJ2-3 TRBV19 NA NA CASSGPRGIRADTQYF TGTGCCAGTTCAGGCCCTCGAGGGATCCGGGCAGATACGCAGTATTTT
TRBJ1-2 TRBV6-5 NA NA CASSYLPSNYGYTF TGTGCCAGCAGTTATTTACCGAGTAACTATGGCTACACCTTC
TRBJ1-6 TRBV19 NA NA CASSIGTGLLAPGNSPLHF TGTGCCAGTAGTATAGGCACGGGACTTCTCGCTCCGGGGAATTCACCCCTCCACTTT
TRBJ2-7 TRBV15 NA TRBD1 CATSRTGYEQYF TGTGCCACCAGCAGGACAGGGTACGAGCAGTACTTC
TRBJ2-7 TRBV19 NA TRBD1 CASRPGQGAGEQYF TGTGCCAGTAGGCCGGGACAGGGGGCCGGGGAGCAGTACTTC
TRBJ2-3 TRBV7-3 NA NA CASSSNLGGLTDTQYF TGTGCCAGCAGCTCAAACCTCGGGGGACTCACAGATACGCAGTATTTT
TRBJ1-1 TRBV11-3 NA TRBD1 CASSFQQGGRAFF TGTGCCAGCAGCTTCCAACAGGGGGGTAGGGCTTTCTTT